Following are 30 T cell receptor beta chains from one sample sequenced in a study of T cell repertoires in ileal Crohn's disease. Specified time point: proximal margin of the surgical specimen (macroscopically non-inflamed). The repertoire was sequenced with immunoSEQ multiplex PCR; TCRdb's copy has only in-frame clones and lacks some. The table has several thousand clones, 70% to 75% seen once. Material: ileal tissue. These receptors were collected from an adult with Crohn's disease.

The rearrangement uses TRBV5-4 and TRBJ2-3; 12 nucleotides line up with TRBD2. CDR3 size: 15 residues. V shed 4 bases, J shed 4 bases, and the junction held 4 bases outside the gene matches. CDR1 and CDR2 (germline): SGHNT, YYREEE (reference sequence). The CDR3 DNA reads TGTGCCAGCAGCCCTAGCGGGAGGGCCGCAGATACGCAGTATTTT. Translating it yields CASSPSGRAADTQYF.

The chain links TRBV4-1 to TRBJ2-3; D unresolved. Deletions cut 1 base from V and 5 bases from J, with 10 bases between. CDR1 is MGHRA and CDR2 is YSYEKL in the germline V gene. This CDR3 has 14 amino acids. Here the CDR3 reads CASSQGQAGDTQYF. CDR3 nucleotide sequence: TGCGCCAGCAGCCAAGGTCAGGCAGGAGATACGCAGTATTTT.

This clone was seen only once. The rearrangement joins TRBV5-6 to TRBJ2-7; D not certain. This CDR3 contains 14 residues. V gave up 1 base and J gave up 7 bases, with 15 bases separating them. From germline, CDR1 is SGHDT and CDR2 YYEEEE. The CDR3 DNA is TGTGCCAGCAGCTTGACCCCAGGAGCTTTAGAGCAGTACTTC. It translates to CASSLTPGALEQYF.

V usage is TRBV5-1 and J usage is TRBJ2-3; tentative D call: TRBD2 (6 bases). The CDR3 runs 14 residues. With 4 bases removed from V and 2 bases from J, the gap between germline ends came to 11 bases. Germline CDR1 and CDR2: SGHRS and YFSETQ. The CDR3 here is CASSPGGATDTQYF. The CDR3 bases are TGCGCCAGCAGCCCCGGGGGAGCCACAGATACGCAGTATTTT.

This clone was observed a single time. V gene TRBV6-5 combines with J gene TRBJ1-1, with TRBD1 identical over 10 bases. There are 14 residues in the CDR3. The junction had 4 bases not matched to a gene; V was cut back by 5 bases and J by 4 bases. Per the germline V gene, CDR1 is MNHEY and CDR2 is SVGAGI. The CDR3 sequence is CASSRRTGGTEAFF. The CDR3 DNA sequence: TGTGCCAGCAGTAGAAGGACAGGGGGCACTGAAGCTTTCTTT.

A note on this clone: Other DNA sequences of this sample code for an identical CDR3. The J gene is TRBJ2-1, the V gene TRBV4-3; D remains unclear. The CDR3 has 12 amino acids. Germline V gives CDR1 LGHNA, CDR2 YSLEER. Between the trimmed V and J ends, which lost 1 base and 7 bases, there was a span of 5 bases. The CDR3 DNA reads TGCGCCAGCAGCCAAGGCCTTAATGAGCAGTTCTTC. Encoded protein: CASSQGLNEQFF.

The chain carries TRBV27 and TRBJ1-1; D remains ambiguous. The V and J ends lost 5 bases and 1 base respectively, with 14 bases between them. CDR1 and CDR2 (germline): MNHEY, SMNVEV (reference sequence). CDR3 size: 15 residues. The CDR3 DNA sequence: TGTGCCAGCAGTCCTATCCAATCAGGGAACACTGAAGCTTTCTTT. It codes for CASSPIQSGNTEAFF.

CDR3 DNA sequence: TGCAGCGGGGACAGGGCTAGCGGGGTTCACAATGAGCAGTTCTTC. It yields the protein CSGDRASGVHNEQFF. The genes are TRBV29-1 and TRBJ2-1, with D perhaps matching TRBD1 or TRBD2 (9 bases each). Germline V gene data show CDR1 as SQVTM and CDR2 as ANQGSEA. V was clipped by 7 bases and J by 5 bases, with 21 bases between them. This CDR3 contains 15 residues.

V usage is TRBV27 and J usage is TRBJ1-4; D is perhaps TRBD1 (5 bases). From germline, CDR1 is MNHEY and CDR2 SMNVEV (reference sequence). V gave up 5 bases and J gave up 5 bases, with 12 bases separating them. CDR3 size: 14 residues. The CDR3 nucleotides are TGTGCCAGCAGTCGACAGACCGTAAATGAAAAACTGTTTTTT. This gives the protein CASSRQTVNEKLFF.

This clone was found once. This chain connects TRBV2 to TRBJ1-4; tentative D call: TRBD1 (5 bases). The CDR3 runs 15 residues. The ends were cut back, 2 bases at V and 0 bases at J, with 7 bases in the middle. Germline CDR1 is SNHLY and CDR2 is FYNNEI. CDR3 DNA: TGTGCCAGCAGTGAATGGGGCACAACTAATGAAAAACTGTTTTTT. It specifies CASSEWGTTNEKLFF.

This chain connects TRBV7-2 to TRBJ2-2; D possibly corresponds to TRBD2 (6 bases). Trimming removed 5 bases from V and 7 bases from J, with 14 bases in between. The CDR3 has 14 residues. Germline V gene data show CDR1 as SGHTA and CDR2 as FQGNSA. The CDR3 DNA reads TGTGCCAGCAGCCCTATGTGGGGAGGCGGGGAGCTGTTTTTT. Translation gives CASSPMWGGGELFF.

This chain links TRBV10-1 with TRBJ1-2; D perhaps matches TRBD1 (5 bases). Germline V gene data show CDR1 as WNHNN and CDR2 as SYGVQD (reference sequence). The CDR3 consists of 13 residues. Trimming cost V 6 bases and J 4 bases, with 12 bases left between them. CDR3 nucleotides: TGCGCCAGCAGCCGGGACGTCTCCTATGGCTACACCTTC. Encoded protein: CASSRDVSYGYTF.

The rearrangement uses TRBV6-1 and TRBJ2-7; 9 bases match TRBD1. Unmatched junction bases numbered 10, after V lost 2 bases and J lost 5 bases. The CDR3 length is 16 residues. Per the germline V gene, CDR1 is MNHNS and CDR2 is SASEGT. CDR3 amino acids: CASSEFRDRARHEQYF. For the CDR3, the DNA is TGTGCCAGCAGTGAATTCCGGGACAGGGCGCGACACGAGCAGTACTTC.

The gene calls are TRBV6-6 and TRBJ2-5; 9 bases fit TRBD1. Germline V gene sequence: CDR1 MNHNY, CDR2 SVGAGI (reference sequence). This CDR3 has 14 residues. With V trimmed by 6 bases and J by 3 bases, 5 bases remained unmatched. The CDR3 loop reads CASRTGTGKETQYF. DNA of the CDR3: TGTGCCAGCAGAACCGGGACAGGGAAAGAGACCCAGTACTTC.

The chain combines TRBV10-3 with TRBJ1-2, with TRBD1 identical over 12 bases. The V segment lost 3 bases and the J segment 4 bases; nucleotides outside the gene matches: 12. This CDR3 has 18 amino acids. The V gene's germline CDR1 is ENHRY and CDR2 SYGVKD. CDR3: CAISEFWDRGPDLYGYTF. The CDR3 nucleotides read TGTGCCATCAGTGAATTCTGGGACAGGGGGCCTGATCTCTATGGCTACACCTTC.

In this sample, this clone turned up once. The CDR3: CASSFSGNEETQYF. The CDR3 region has the DNA TGTGCCAGTAGTTTTTCGGGTAACGAAGAGACCCAGTACTTC. The rearrangement uses TRBV19 and TRBJ2-5; no reliable D call. Trimming stripped 5 bases from V and 3 bases from J, with 13 bases between. This CDR3 contains 14 residues. CDR1 LNHDA and CDR2 SQIVND come from the germline V gene (reference sequence).

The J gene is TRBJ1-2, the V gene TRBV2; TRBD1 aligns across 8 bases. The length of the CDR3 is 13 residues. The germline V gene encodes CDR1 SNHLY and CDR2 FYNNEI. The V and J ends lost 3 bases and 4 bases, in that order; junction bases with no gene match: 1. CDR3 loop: CASSDGQGYGYTF. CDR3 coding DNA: TGTGCCAGCAGTGACGGACAGGGCTATGGCTACACCTTC.

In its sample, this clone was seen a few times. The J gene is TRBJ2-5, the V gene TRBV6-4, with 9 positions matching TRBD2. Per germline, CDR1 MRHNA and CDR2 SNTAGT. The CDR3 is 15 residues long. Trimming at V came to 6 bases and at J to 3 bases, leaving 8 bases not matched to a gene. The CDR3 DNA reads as TGTGCCAGCAGGCGGACTAGCGCCGGTGAAGAGACCCAGTACTTC. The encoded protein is CASRRTSAGEETQYF.

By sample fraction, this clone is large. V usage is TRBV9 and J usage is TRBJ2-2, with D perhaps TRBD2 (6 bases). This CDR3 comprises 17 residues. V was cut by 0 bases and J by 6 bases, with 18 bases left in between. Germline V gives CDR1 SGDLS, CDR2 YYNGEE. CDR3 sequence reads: CASSVDPRLGGAGELFF. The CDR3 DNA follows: TGTGCCAGCAGCGTAGACCCCAGACTAGGCGGGGCCGGGGAGCTGTTTTTT.

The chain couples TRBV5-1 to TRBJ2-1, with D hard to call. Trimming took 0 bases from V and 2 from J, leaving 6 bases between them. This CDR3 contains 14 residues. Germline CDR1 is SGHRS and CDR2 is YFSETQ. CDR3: CASSLGSAYNEQFF. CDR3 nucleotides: TGCGCCAGCAGCTTGGGTTCAGCCTACAATGAGCAGTTCTTC. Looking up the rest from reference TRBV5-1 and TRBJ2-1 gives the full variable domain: KAGVTQTPRYLIKTRGQQVTLSCSPISGHRSVSWYQQTPGQGLQFLFEYFSETQRNKGNFPGRFSGRQFSNSRSEMNVSTLELGDSALYLCASSLGSAYNEQFFGPGTRLTVL.

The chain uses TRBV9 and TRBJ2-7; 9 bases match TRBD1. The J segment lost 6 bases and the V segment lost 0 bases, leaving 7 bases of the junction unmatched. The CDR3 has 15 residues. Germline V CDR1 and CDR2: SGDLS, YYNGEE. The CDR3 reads CASSVDPGTGTEQYF. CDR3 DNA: TGTGCCAGCAGCGTAGATCCAGGGACAGGGACCGAGCAGTACTTC.

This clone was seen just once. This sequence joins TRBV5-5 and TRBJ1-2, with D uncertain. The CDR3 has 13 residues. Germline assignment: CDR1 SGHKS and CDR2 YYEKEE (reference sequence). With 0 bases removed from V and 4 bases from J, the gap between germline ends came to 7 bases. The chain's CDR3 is CASSLGTSYGYTF. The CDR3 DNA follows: TGTGCCAGCAGCTTGGGAACAAGCTATGGCTACACCTTC. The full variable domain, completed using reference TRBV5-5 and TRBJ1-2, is DAGVTQSPTHLIKTRGQQVTLRCSPISGHKSVSWYQQVLGQGPQFIFQYYEKEERGRGNFPDRFSARQFPNYSSELNVNALLLGDSALYLCASSLGTSYGYTFGSGTRLTVV.

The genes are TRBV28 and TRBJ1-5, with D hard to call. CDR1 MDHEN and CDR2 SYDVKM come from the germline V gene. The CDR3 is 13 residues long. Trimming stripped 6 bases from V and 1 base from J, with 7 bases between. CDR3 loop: CASRRGSNQPQHF. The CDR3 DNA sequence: TGTGCCAGCAGACGTGGAAGCAATCAGCCCCAGCATTTT.

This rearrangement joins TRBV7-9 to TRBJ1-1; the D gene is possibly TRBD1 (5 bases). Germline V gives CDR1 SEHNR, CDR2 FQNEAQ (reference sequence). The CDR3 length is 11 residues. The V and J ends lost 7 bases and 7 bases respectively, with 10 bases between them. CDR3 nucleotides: TGTGCCAGCACCAGACAGATTGAAGCTTTCTTT. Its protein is CASTRQIEAFF. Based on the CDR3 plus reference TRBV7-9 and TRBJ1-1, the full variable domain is DTGVSQNPRHKITKRGQNVTFRCDPISEHNRLYWYRQTLGQGPEFLTYFQNEAQLEKSRLLSDRFSAERPKGSFSTLEIQRTEQGDSAMYLCASTRQIEAFFGQGTRLTVV.

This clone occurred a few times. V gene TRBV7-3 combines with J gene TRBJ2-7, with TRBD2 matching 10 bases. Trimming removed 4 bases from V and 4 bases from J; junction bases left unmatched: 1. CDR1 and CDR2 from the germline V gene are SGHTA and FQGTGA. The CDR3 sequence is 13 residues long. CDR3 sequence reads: CASSSSGSYEQYF. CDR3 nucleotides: TGTGCCAGCAGCTCTAGCGGGAGTTACGAGCAGTACTTC.

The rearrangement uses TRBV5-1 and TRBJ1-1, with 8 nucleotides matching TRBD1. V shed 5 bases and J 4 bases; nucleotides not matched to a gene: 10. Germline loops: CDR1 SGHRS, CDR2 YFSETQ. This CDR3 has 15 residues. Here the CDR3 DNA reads TGCGCCAGCAGTAGTGGTCAGGGGGCCAGCACTGAAGCTTTCTTT. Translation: CASSSGQGASTEAFF. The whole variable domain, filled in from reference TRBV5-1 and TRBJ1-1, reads KAGVTQTPRYLIKTRGQQVTLSCSPISGHRSVSWYQQTPGQGLQFLFEYFSETQRNKGNFPGRFSGRQFSNSRSEMNVSTLELGDSALYLCASSSGQGASTEAFFGQGTRLTVV.

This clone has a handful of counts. CDR3 amino acids: CASSVVPSSGRSVGELFF. The CDR3 DNA follows: TGTGCCAGCAGCGTAGTTCCGTCTAGCGGGAGGAGTGTCGGGGAGCTGTTTTTT. V gene TRBV9 combines with J gene TRBJ2-2; TRBD2 matches at 11 bases. CDR1 is SGDLS, CDR2 YYNGEE, per germline. The CDR3 has 18 residues. V lost 0 bases to trimming and J lost 7 bases; unmatched junction nucleotides: 11.

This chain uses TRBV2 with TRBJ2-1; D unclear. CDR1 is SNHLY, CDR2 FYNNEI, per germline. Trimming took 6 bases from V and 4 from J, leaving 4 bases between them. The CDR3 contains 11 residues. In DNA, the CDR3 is TGTGCCAGCAGGGCATACAATGAGCAGTTCTTC. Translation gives CASRAYNEQFF.

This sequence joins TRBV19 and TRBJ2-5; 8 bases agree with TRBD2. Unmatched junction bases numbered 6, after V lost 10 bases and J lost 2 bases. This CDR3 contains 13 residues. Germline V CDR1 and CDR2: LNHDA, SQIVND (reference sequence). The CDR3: CANRGGLQETQYF. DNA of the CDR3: TGTGCCAACCGGGGGGGGCTGCAAGAGACCCAGTACTTC.

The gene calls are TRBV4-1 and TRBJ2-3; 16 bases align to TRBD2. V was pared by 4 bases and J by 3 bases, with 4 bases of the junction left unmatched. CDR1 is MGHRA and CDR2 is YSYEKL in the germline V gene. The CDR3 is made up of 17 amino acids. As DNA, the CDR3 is TGCGCCAGCAGCCCTCCGGGACTAGCGGGAGGGACAGATACGCAGTATTTT. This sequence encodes CASSPPGLAGGTDTQYF.